A single sample gave rise to the 23 T cell receptor beta chains below, sequenced in a study of neurological immune-mediated disorders. MiXCR, applied by TCRdb to the 5' RACE reads, yields one record per CDR3 protein. This table holds about 76,000 distinct CDR3 sequences, roughly 15% found once. Specimen: PBMCs. These receptors all stem from a woman in her thirties or forties in good health.

With regard to this clonotype: This may arise from a read error, as a much more abundant clone is one base away. This chain joins TRBV20-1 and TRBJ2-3; 9 bases line up with TRBD2. Germline V gene data show CDR1 as DFQATT and CDR2 as SNEGSKA (reference sequence). The CDR3 is made up of 15 amino acids. CDR3 in DNA: TGCAGAGTTACGCGGGGGGGCCGGAGCACAGATACGCAGTATTTT. This sequence encodes CRVTRGGRSTDTQYF.

This clonotype has a count of ten or more. The rearrangement uses TRBV29-1 and TRBJ2-5; D call uncertain. CDR1 SQVTM and CDR2 ANQGSEA come from the germline V gene. The V and J ends lost 6 bases and 4 bases respectively, with 12 bases between them. The CDR3 runs 12 residues. DNA for the CDR3: TGCAGCGTCCGAGCGTCTACAGAGACCCAGTACTTC. Its translation: CSVRASTETQYF.

In its sample, this clonotype was seen many times. The CDR3 DNA reads as TGTGCCAGCAGTTACACAGGGAACAGTCAGCCCCAGCATTTT. Amino acids: CASSYTGNSQPQHF. The chain joins TRBV6-1 to TRBJ1-5, with D perhaps matching TRBD1 (6 bases). Germline CDR1 reads MNHNS; CDR2 reads SASEGT. The ends were cut back, 5 bases at V and 6 bases at J, with 14 bases in the middle. This CDR3 comprises 14 residues.

The sample holds many counts of this clonotype. The V gene is TRBV12-3 or TRBV12-4, the J gene TRBJ1-5, with D possibly TRBD1 on 5 matching bases. The CDR3 is made up of 15 amino acids. V lost 1 base and J lost 5, with 12 bases in between. The CDR3, as DNA: TGTGCCAGCAGTTTAGGTTCCGGGGGAGATCAGCCCCAGCATTTT. It is translated as CASSLGSGGDQPQHF.

The chain links TRBV14 to TRBJ2-3; 9 bases align to TRBD2. The CDR3 loop spans 18 amino acids. Germline V lookup: CDR1 SGHDN, CDR2 FVKESK. V shed 1 base and J 5 bases; nucleotides not matched to a gene: 13. CDR3 nucleotide sequence: TGTGCCAGCAGCCAAGCCGGGCTAGCGGGGAGGCGTGGAGATACGCAGTATTTT. Translation gives CASSQAGLAGRRGDTQYF.

This clonotype was counted ten times or more. The rearrangement links TRBV12-3 or TRBV12-4 to TRBJ1-3; no definite D call. The CDR3 has 14 residues. V was shortened by 4 bases and J by 0 bases, with 7 bases between the two germline ends. The CDR3 region has the DNA TGTGCCAGCAGTTCCAGCAACTCTGGAAACACCATATATTTT. It yields the protein CASSSSNSGNTIYF.

This clonotype was detected ten times or more. The chain links TRBV11-2 to TRBJ2-5; tentatively, D is TRBD1 or TRBD2 (5 bases each). The germline CDR1 and CDR2 sequences are SGHAT and FQNNGV. The CDR3 has 16 residues. Trimming took off 5 bases at V and 1 base at J, with 17 bases between the two ends. CDR3 loop: CASSRDARNLQETQYF. CDR3 nucleotide sequence: TGTGCCAGCAGCAGGGACGCCCGAAACCTCCAAGAGACCCAGTACTTC.

The sample holds many counts of this clonotype. The chain carries TRBV5-1 and TRBJ2-1, with no clear D. Germline V lookup: CDR1 SGHRS, CDR2 YFSETQ. This CDR3 contains 15 residues. Trimming stripped 4 bases from V and 0 bases from J, with 11 bases between. The CDR3 DNA reads TGCGCCAGCAGCACCTCACCCTACTCCTACAATGAGCAGTTCTTC. It translates to CASSTSPYSYNEQFF.

This clonotype has only a few counts. The chain links TRBV7-9 to TRBJ2-3; 11 bases line up with TRBD2. This CDR3 has 14 amino acids. V trimming: 4 bases; J trimming: 6 bases; junction bases outside the gene matches: 3. Germline CDR1 is SEHNR and CDR2 is FQNEAQ (reference sequence). In DNA form, the CDR3 reads TGTGCCAGCAGCTCATGGACTAGCGGGGATACGCAGTATTTT. Its protein is CASSSWTSGDTQYF. Filled out from reference TRBV7-9 and TRBJ2-3, the complete variable domain reads DTGVSQNPRHKITKRGQNVTFRCDPISEHNRLYWYRQTLGQGPEFLTYFQNEAQLEKSRLLSDRFSAERPKGSFSTLEIQRTEQGDSAMYLCASSSWTSGDTQYFGPGTRLTVL.

This clonotype was counted at least ten times. The J gene is TRBJ1-2, the V gene TRBV7-3; tentatively, D is TRBD1 (5 bases). Germline CDR1 SGHTA, CDR2 FQGTGA. CDR3 length: 14 residues. Trimming cost V 2 bases and J 5 bases, with 12 bases left between them. As DNA, the CDR3 is TGTGCCAGCAGCTTATTAAGGGGAGGGTATGGCTACACCTTC. Amino acids: CASSLLRGGYGYTF.

The table lists this clonotype with many counts. V gene TRBV7-2 combines with J gene TRBJ1-5, with D possibly being TRBD1 (5 bases). The germline V gene encodes CDR1 SGHTA and CDR2 FQGNSA. Trimming left V 0 bases short and J 5 bases short, with 11 bases between. The CDR3 length is 15 residues. The CDR3 loop is CASSLAMGTDQPQHF. CDR3 bases: TGTGCCAGCAGCTTAGCGATGGGGACGGATCAGCCCCAGCATTTT. The variable domain in full, with the rest retrieved from reference TRBV7-2 and TRBJ1-5, is GAGVSQSPSNKVTEKGKDVELRCDPISGHTALYWYRQSLGQGLEFLIYFQGNSAPDKSGLPSDRFSAERTGGSVSTLTIQRTQQEDSAVYLCASSLAMGTDQPQHFGDGTRLSIL.

V gene TRBV20-1 combines with J gene TRBJ2-4, with D perhaps TRBD1 or TRBD2 (5 bases each). The CDR3 is 14 residues long. V dropped 0 bases and J dropped 7 bases, with 13 bases sitting between them. From germline, CDR1 is DFQATT and CDR2 SNEGSKA (reference sequence). The CDR3, as DNA: TGCAGTGCTAGAGATAGCGCAGGGTCGAACATTCAGTACTTC. Its translation is CSARDSAGSNIQYF.

The chain has TRBV12-3 or TRBV12-4 and TRBJ2-3, with 9 bases matching TRBD1. There are 15 residues in the CDR3. V was pared by 3 bases and J by 4 bases, with 5 bases of the junction left unmatched. CDR3 DNA sequence: TGTGCCAGCAGTTTCCGGACAGGGGTGTCAGATACGCAGTATTTT. It specifies CASSFRTGVSDTQYF.

This clonotype has a count of ten or more. The rearrangement uses TRBV6-5 and TRBJ1-2; 8 bases agree with TRBD1. Germline trimming cut 6 bases from V and 2 bases from J; bases unmatched to any gene: 2. The CDR3 contains 13 residues. Germline CDR1 reads MNHEY; CDR2 reads SVGAGI. The CDR3 sequence: CASRAGGNYGYTF. The CDR3 nucleotides are TGTGCCAGCAGGGCAGGGGGCAACTATGGCTACACCTTC.

This clonotype was detected ten times or more. The chain carries TRBV6-6 and TRBJ1-4, with no clear D. This CDR3 comprises 15 residues. Germline-derived CDR1 and CDR2 are MNHNY and SVGAGI (reference sequence). The V gene lost 6 bases and the J gene lost 3 bases, with 14 bases spanning the gap. The CDR3 DNA sequence: TGTGCCAGCAGCCCCGGCCGGGCCCCTAATGAAAAACTGTTTTTT. Translation: CASSPGRAPNEKLFF.

This clonotype was recorded at least ten times. The genes are TRBV10-3 and TRBJ1-1, with no clear D. V was pared by 3 bases and J by 4 bases, with 9 bases between. The germline gives CDR1 ENHRY, CDR2 SYGVKD. There are 13 residues in the CDR3. The CDR3 here is CAISDWRSTEAFF. CDR3 bases: TGTGCCATCAGTGACTGGAGGTCCACTGAAGCTTTCTTT.

This clonotype has ten or more counts. This rearrangement joins TRBV18 to TRBJ2-5; TRBD1 is a possible D gene (6 bases). Trimming took off 6 bases at V and 4 bases at J, with 15 bases between the two ends. This CDR3 contains 14 residues. The germline V gene has CDR1 KGHSH and CDR2 LQKENI. The CDR3 DNA reads as TGTGCCAGCTCGCCCACAGGGTTCCGAGAGACCCAGTACTTC. This codes for CASSPTGFRETQYF.

There are a few counts of this clonotype. The chain is built from TRBV7-3 and TRBJ1-2, with TRBD1 matching 8 bases. In germline, CDR1 is SGHTA, CDR2 FQGTGA. This CDR3 is 15 amino acids long. V lost 4 bases to trimming and J lost 2 bases; unmatched junction nucleotides: 6. In DNA, the CDR3 is TGTGCCAGCAGCTGGGGGGGACAGGAGAACTATGGCTACACCTTC. It specifies CASSWGGQENYGYTF.

This clonotype was found many times. This chain links TRBV2 with TRBJ2-5; D perhaps matches TRBD2 (6 bases). The CDR3 consists of 16 residues. Germline CDR1 is SNHLY and CDR2 is FYNNEI. V lost 2 bases and J 0 bases, leaving 13 bases between the germline ends. The CDR3 DNA reads as TGTGCCAGCAGTGAAAGGGACTCAGAGTACCAAGAGACCCAGTACTTC. Translation: CASSERDSEYQETQYF.

J is TRBJ2-1 and V is TRBV6-5, with D possibly matching TRBD2 (6 bases). This CDR3 spans 14 amino acids. The germline V gene encodes CDR1 MNHEY and CDR2 SVGAGI. V lost 5 bases, J lost 8 bases, and 16 bases lay in between. CDR3: CASSLRLESHEQFF. In nucleotides, the CDR3 is TGTGCCAGCAGTCTCAGACTAGAGTCCCATGAGCAGTTCTTC.

This clonotype was recorded at least ten times. J is TRBJ2-7 and V is TRBV6-1; possible D gene TRBD2, 7 bases. The CDR3 spans 13 residues. CDR1 is MNHNS, CDR2 SASEGT, per germline. The V end lost 7 bases, the J end lost 4 bases, and 14 bases lay between the germline ends. The CDR3 is CASKGGGIYEQYF. The CDR3 nucleotides read TGTGCCAGCAAGGGGGGGGGAATTTACGAGCAGTACTTC.

This clonotype was counted many times. The chain uses TRBV30 and TRBJ2-2; D gene unclear. The CDR3 runs 12 residues. Germline V gene data show CDR1 as GTSNPN and CDR2 as SVGIG (reference sequence). V was trimmed by 0 bases and J by 7 bases, leaving 6 bases between them. The CDR3 DNA sequence: TGTGCCTGGAGTGTTCAAGGCGGGGAGCTGTTTTTT. As protein: CAWSVQGGELFF. Drawing the rest from reference TRBV30 and TRBJ2-2, the complete variable domain is SQTIHQWPATLVQPVGSPLSLECTVEGTSNPNLYWYRQAAGRGLQLLFYSVGIGQISSEVPQNLSASRPQDRQFILSSKKLLLSDSGFYLCAWSVQGGELFFGEGSRLTVL.

This clonotype was recorded many times. The V gene is TRBV20-1, the J gene TRBJ2-5, with D perhaps TRBD2 (6 bases). Germline V gene sequence: CDR1 DFQATT, CDR2 SNEGSKA (reference sequence). This CDR3 has 15 amino acids. Trimming took off 1 base at V and 1 base at J, with 13 bases between the two ends. Written as DNA, the CDR3 is TGCAGTGCTAGAGTCGGCTCGGGGGTCCAAGAGACCCAGTACTTC. Its translation: CSARVGSGVQETQYF.